This TCR beta chain comes out of a study of blood T cells in healthy people across ages. Looking at the study overall: Researchers report that template switching captured about one barcoded beta molecule per two T cells. General study findings and limits: Diversity of TCR beta correlated strongly with naive T cell percentage.

The sample holds a few counts of this clonotype. Its antigen is unidentified. The study recruited healthy Caucasian donors from Russia who were aged roughly 6 to 95. PCR was performed a second time for roughly 6 to 12 cycles using a sample-barcoded 5' primer and a J-beta primer mix. Researchers report that a template-switch adaptor with 12 random nucleotides tagged each cDNA molecule. TCRdb redid the calling of the 5' RACE reads with MiXCR, one entry per CDR3 protein. The table lists roughly 860,000 distinct CDR3 sequences, around 68% of them singletons, with roughly 25% in the top ten. This CDR3 spans 15 amino acids. Germline lookup yields CDR1 SGHVS and CDR2 FQNEAQ. Trimming took 0 bases from V and 5 from J, leaving 13 bases between them.

Sequencing was done on a sample of blood. The V call is TRBV7-8, the J call TRBJ2-5; D is unclear. The clonotype was recovered from a man younger than 40 in good health. The DNA for the CDR3 is TGTGCCAGCAGCTTAGCCACAGCATGGATGGAGACCCAGTACTTC. This encodes CASSLATAWMETQYF.